This is a list of T cell receptor beta chains from one sample in a study of blood T cell repertoires in COVID-19. The repertoire was sequenced with immunoSEQ multiplex PCR; TCRdb's copy has only in-frame clones and lacks some. The sample shows fewer than 350,000 clones, around 84% of them seen only once. Material: PBMCs or T cells enriched from blood (not recorded which). The receptors derive from a young woman who had been exposed to COVID-19. Both conserved end residues are part of each CDR3. D genes are given only for firm matches. Clone sizes are given selectively: once, few, many, or a class where the clone is expanded.

NA	TRBV28	TRBJ1-2	TRBD1	CASYRGRYGYTF	TGTGCCAGTTACAGGGGACGCTATGGCTACACCTTC
NA	TRBV5-1	TRBJ1-1	TRBD1	CASSLVVGGLGTAFF	TGCGCCAGCAGCTTGGTTGTAGGGGGCTTAGGTACAGCTTTCTTT
NA	TRBV10-2	TRBJ2-7	TRBD2	CASKNPPSGSSYEQYF	TGCGCCAGCAAAAATCCTCCCAGCGGGAGCTCCTACGAGCAGTACTTC
NA	TRBV21-1	TRBJ2-3	NA	CASSNPGQGATRTDTQYF	TGTGCCAGCAGCAACCCGGGACAGGGGGCAACACGCACAGATACGCAGTATTTT
NA	TRBV25-1	TRBJ1-5	TRBD1	CASSDPGTGQPQHF	TGTGCCAGCAGTGATCCCGGGACAGGGCAGCCCCAGCATTTT
NA	TRBV6-6	TRBJ1-2	TRBD1	CASRPRTGSYGYTF	TGTGCCAGCAGACCTAGGACAGGGAGCTATGGCTACACCTTC
NA	TRBV7-9	TRBJ1-2	TRBD1	CASSLYGTGGLDYGYTF	TGTGCCAGCAGCTTGTACGGGACAGGGGGTCTCGACTATGGCTACACCTTC
few	TRBV6-2/TRBV6-3	TRBJ1-2	NA	CASSLYRNYGYTF	TGTGCCAGCAGTTTGTACAGAAACTATGGCTACACCTTC
NA	TRBV9	TRBJ1-6	TRBD1	CASSVTGGYSPLHF	TGTGCCAGCAGCGTCACAGGGGGCTATTCACCCCTCCACTTT
NA	TRBV6-5	TRBJ2-7	NA	CASSSDSTYEQYF	TGTGCCAGCAGTTCGGACAGTACCTACGAGCAGTACTTC
NA	TRBV24-1	TRBJ1-5	NA	CATSDVTDNQPQHF	TGTGCCACCAGTGACGTGACAGATAATCAGCCCCAGCATTTT
NA	TRBV27	TRBJ2-1	TRBD1	CASSWTGGYNEQFF	TGTGCCAGCAGTTGGACAGGGGGCTACAATGAGCAGTTCTTC